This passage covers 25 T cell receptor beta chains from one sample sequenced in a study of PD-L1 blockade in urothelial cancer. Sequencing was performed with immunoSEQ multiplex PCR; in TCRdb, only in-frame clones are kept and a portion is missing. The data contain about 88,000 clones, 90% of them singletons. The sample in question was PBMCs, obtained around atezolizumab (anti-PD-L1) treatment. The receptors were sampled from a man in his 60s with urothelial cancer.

The CDR3 is CASSPGTGTDYGYTF. The DNA for the CDR3 is TGTGCCAGCAGCCCGGGGACCGGGACAGACTATGGCTACACCTTC. The chain combines TRBV7-6 with TRBJ1-2; TRBD1 matches 7 bases. The CDR3 consists of 15 residues. V trimming: 5 bases; J trimming: 3 bases; junction bases outside the gene matches: 9. The germline V gene encodes CDR1 SGHVS and CDR2 FNYEAQ.

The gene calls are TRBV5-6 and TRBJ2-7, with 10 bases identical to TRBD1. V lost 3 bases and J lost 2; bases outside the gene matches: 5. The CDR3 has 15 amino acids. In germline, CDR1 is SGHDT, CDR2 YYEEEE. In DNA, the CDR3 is TGTGCCAGCAGCTGGAGGGGGACAGGGGCCTACGAGCAGTACTTC. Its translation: CASSWRGTGAYEQYF.

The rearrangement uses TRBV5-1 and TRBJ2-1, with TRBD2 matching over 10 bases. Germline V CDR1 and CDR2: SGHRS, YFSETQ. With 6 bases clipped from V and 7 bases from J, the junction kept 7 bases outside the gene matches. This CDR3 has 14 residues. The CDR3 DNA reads TGCGCCAGCACCCTAGCGGGAGTGGGGAATGAGCAGTTCTTC. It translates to CASTLAGVGNEQFF.

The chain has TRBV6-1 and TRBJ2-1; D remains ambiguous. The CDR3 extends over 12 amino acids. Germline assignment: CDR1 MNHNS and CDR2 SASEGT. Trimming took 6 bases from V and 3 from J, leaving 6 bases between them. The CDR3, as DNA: TGTGCCAGCAGGACACGCTACAATGAGCAGTTCTTC. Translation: CASRTRYNEQFF.

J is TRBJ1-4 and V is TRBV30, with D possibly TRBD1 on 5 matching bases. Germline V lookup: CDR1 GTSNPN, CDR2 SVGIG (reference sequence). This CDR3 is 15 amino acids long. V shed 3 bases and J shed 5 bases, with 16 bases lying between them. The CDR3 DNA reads TGTGCCTGGAGCCCCAAGGGGTTGGTGAATGAAAAACTGTTTTTT. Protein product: CAWSPKGLVNEKLFF.

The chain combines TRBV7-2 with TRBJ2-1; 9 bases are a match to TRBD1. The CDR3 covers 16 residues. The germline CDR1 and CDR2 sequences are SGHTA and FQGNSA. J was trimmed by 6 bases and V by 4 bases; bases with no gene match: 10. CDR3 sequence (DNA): TGTGCCAGCAGCTCACCGGGACAGGGAGGGGGCAATGAGCAGTTCTTC. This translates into CASSSPGQGGGNEQFF.

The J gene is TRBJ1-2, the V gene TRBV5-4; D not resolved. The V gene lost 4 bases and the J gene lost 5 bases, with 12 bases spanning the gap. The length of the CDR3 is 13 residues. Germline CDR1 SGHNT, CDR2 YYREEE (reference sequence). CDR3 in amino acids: CASSPSPEYGYTF. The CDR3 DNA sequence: TGTGCCAGCAGCCCCTCCCCGGAGTATGGCTACACCTTC. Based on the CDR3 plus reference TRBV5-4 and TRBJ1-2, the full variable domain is ETGVTQSPTHLIKTRGQQVTLRCSSQSGHNTVSWYQQALGQGPQFIFQYYREEENGRGNFPPRFSGLQFPNYSSELNVNALELDDSALYLCASSPSPEYGYTFGSGTRLTVV.

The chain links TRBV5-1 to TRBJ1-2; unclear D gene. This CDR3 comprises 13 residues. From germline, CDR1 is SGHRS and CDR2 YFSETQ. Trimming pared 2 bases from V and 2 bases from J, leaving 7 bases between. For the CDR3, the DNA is TGCGCCAGCAGCTTCGACATGAACTATGGCTACACCTTC. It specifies CASSFDMNYGYTF.

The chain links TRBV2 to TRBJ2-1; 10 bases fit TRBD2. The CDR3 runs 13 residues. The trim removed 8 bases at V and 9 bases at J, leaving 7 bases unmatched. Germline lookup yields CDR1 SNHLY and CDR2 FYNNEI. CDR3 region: CASGRLAGVEQFF. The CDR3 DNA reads TGTGCCAGCGGACGGCTAGCGGGAGTTGAGCAGTTCTTC.

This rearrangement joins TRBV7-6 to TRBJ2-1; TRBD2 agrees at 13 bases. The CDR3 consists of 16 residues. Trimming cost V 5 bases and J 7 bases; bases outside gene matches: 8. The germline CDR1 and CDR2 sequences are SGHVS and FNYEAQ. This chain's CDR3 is CASSTLGLAGDNEQFF. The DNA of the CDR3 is TGTGCCAGCAGCACCCTTGGACTAGCGGGAGATAATGAGCAGTTCTTC.

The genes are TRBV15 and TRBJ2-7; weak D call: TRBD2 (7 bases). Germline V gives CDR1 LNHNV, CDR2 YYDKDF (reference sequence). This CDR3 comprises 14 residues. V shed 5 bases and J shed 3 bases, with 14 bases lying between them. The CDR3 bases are TGTGCCACCAGCCGGACGGGGGGCCGCTACGAGCAGTACTTC. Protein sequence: CATSRTGGRYEQYF.

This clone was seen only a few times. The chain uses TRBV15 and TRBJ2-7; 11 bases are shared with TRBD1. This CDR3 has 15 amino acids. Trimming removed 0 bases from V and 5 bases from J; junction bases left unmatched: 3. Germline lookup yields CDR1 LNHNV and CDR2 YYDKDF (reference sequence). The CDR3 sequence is CATSRDGQGADEQYF. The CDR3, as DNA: TGTGCCACCAGCAGAGACGGACAGGGGGCTGACGAGCAGTACTTC.

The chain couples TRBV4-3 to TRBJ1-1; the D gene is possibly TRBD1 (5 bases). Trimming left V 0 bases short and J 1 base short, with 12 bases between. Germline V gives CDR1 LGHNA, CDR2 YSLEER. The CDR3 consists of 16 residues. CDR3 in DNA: TGCGCCAGCAGCCAAGATTGGCCGGGGGAGAACACTGAAGCTTTCTTT. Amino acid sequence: CASSQDWPGENTEAFF.

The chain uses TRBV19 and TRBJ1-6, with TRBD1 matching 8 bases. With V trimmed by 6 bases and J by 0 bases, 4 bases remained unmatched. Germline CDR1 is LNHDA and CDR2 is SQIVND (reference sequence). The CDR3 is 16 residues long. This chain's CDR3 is CASSQGANSYNSPLHF. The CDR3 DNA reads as TGTGCCAGTAGCCAGGGGGCCAACTCCTATAATTCACCCCTCCACTTT.

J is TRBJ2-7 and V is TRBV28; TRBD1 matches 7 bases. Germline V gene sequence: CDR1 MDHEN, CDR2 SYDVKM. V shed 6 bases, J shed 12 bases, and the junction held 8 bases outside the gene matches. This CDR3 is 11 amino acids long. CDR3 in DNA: TGTGCCAGCAGCTTCCGGGACAGCCCGTACTTC. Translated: CASSFRDSPYF.

In nucleotides, the CDR3 is TGCGCCAGCAGCTTGAGCGGGGGGGACACCGGGGAGCTGTTTTTT. The encoded protein is CASSLSGGDTGELFF. The chain joins TRBV5-1 to TRBJ2-2; 10 positions match TRBD2. V lost 1 base, J lost 3 bases, and 0 bases stayed unmatched. Germline CDR1 reads SGHRS; CDR2 reads YFSETQ. This CDR3 is 15 amino acids long.

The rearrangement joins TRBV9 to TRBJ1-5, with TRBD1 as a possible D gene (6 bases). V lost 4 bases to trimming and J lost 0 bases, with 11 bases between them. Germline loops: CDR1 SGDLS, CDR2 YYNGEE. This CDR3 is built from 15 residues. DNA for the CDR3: TGTGCCAGCAGCATGAGACAGGATAGCAATCAGCCCCAGCATTTT. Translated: CASSMRQDSNQPQHF. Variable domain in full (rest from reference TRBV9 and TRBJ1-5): DSGVTQTPKHLITATGQRVTLRCSPRSGDLSVYWYQQSLDQGLQFLIQYYNGEERAKGNILERFSAQQFPDLHSELNLSSLELGDSALYFCASSMRQDSNQPQHFGDGTRLSIL.

CDR3 DNA sequence: TGTGCCAGCAGTGGCCGGACAGCCGAGGACACCGGGGAGCTGTTTTTT. Translating it yields CASSGRTAEDTGELFF. The chain carries TRBV6-1 and TRBJ2-2; D may be TRBD1 (6 bases). V lost 4 bases and J lost 3, with 15 bases in between. The CDR3 covers 16 residues. Germline V gives CDR1 MNHNS, CDR2 SASEGT.

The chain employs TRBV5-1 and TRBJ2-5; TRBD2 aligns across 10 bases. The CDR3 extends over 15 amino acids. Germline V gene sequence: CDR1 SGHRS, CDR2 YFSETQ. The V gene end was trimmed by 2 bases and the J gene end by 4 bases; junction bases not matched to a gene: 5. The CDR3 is CASSLSGTSAETQYF. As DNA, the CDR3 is TGCGCCAGCAGCTTATCCGGGACTAGCGCAGAGACCCAGTACTTC.

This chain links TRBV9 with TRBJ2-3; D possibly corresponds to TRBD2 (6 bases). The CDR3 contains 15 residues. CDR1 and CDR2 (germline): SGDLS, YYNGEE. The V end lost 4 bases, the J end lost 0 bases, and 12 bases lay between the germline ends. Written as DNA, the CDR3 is TGTGCCAGCAGCCCAGCGAGCGGGAGCACAGATACGCAGTATTTT. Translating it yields CASSPASGSTDTQYF.

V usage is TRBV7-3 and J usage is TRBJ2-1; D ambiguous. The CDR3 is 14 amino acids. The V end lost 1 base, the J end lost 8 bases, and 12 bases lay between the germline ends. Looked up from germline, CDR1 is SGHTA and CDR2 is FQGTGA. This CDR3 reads CASSLSVSNDEQFF. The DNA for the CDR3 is TGTGCCAGCAGCTTAAGCGTTAGTAACGATGAGCAGTTCTTC.

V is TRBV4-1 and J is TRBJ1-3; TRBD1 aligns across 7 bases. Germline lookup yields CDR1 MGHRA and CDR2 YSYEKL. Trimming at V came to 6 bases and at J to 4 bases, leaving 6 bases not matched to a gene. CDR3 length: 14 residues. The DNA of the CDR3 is TGCGCCAGCAGAACTACAGGGGAAGGAAACACCATATATTTT. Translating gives CASRTTGEGNTIYF.

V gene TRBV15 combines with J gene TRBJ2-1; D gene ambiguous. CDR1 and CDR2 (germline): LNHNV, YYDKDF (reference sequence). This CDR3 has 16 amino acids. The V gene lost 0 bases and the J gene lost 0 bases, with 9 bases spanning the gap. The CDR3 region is CATSREVASSYNEQFF. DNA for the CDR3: TGTGCCACCAGCAGAGAGGTAGCCAGCTCCTACAATGAGCAGTTCTTC.

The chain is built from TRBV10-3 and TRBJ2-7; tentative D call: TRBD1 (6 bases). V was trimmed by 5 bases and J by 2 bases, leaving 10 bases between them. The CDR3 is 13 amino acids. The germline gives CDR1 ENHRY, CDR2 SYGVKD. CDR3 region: CAISLQGTYEQYF. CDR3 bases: TGTGCCATCAGTCTACAGGGAACCTACGAGCAGTACTTC.

CDR3 protein: CASSQNQGAPYEQYF. In nucleotides, the CDR3 is TGCGCCAGCAGCCAGAATCAGGGGGCCCCCTACGAGCAGTACTTC. The rearrangement uses TRBV4-1 and TRBJ2-7; 8 positions agree with TRBD1. The germline V gene has CDR1 MGHRA and CDR2 YSYEKL. The ends lost 3 bases at V and 2 bases at J; junction bases unmatched: 6. The CDR3 has 15 amino acids.